A single sample is the source of the 28 T cell receptor beta chains below, sequenced in a study of Ad26.COV2.S vaccination and SARS-CoV-2 variants. Using immunoSEQ multiplex PCR, the repertoire was profiled, and TCRdb retains in-frame clones only, with some absent. The table shows a few hundred thousand clones, with about four fifths occurring only once. Treatment given: some 20 received Ad26.COV2.S at low or high dose, single or two shots; 5 received placebo; per-sample allocation not given. Repertoires come from day 63 after the first vaccine or placebo injection. The material was peripheral blood, obtained in a trial of Ad26.COV2.S vaccine versus placebo. The receptors derive from a person between 18 and 59 years old who received the Ad26.COV2.S COVID-19 vaccine or a placebo.

The chain is built from TRBV18 and TRBJ2-2; D might be TRBD2 (6 bases). V dropped 6 bases and J dropped 1 base, with 12 bases sitting between them. The CDR3 sequence is 15 residues long. CDR1 is KGHSH, CDR2 LQKENI, per germline. The CDR3 loop reads CASSRGTENTGELFF. The CDR3 nucleotides are TGTGCCAGCTCTCGAGGGACTGAGAACACCGGGGAGCTGTTTTTT.

V gene TRBV25-1 combines with J gene TRBJ1-2, with 8 bases identical to TRBD1. The J segment lost 6 bases and the V segment lost 4 bases, leaving 10 bases of the junction unmatched. The CDR3 spans 15 residues. Germline V CDR1 and CDR2: MGHDK, SYGVNS. The chain's CDR3 is CASSGDDRGDNGYTF. In DNA, the CDR3 is TGTGCCAGCAGTGGTGACGACAGGGGTGATAATGGCTACACCTTC.

The rearrangement uses TRBV29-1 and TRBJ2-5, with D perhaps being TRBD1 or TRBD2 (5 bases each). Germline CDR1 and CDR2: SQVTM and ANQGSEA. CDR3 length: 16 amino acids. The V gene lost 5 bases and the J gene lost 7 bases, with 26 bases spanning the gap. In nucleotides, the CDR3 is TGCAGCGTTCAACGGGGCGGACTGCCGCCCCAGGGGACCCAGTACTTC. It translates to CSVQRGGLPPQGTQYF.

This sequence joins TRBV6-1 and TRBJ1-1, with D unresolved. The CDR3 is made up of 15 amino acids. Germline lookup yields CDR1 MNHNS and CDR2 SASEGT. Trimming pared 2 bases from V and 5 bases from J, leaving 15 bases between. For the CDR3, the DNA is TGTGCCAGCAGTGAAACGTTTGAAGGGCCAACTGAAGCTTTCTTT. It is translated as CASSETFEGPTEAFF.

The genes are TRBV5-6 and TRBJ2-3; tentatively, D is TRBD1 (7 bases). Between the trimmed V and J ends, which lost 4 bases and 4 bases, there was a span of 16 bases. The germline CDR1 and CDR2 sequences are SGHDT and YYEEEE. CDR3 length: 15 amino acids. CDR3 residues: CASSARQGGSDTQYF. The CDR3 nucleotides are TGTGCCAGCAGCGCCCGGCAGGGGGGATCAGATACGCAGTATTTT.

This clone appeared once. The chain links TRBV27 to TRBJ2-7; D not resolved. Germline CDR1 MNHEY, CDR2 SMNVEV (reference sequence). This CDR3 spans 13 amino acids. The V end lost 2 bases, the J end lost 8 bases, and 13 bases lay between the germline ends. The CDR3: CASSLASGDKQYF. Written as DNA, the CDR3 is TGTGCCAGCAGTTTAGCATCTGGGGATAAGCAGTACTTC.

The chain is built from TRBV7-9 and TRBJ2-2; 8 nucleotides align to TRBD1. The V gene's germline CDR1 is SEHNR and CDR2 FQNEAQ (reference sequence). Trimming removed 7 bases from V and 8 bases from J; junction bases left unmatched: 15. The CDR3 totals 16 residues. The CDR3, as DNA: TGTGCCAGCATCCTCTCGGGACAGGTTTTTACTGGGGAGCTGTTTTTT. Translation: CASILSGQVFTGELFF.

The V call is TRBV5-6, the J call TRBJ2-7; the match to TRBD1 covers 7 bases. The CDR3 sequence is 15 residues long. Germline V lookup: CDR1 SGHDT, CDR2 YYEEEE. V lost 4 bases, J lost 3 bases, and 10 bases stayed unmatched. CDR3 in amino acids: CASSPVGTADYEQYF. DNA for the CDR3: TGTGCCAGCAGCCCGGTCGGGACAGCCGACTACGAGCAGTACTTC. Complete variable domain (other parts from reference TRBV5-6 and TRBJ2-7): DAGVTQSPTHLIKTRGQQVTLRCSPKSGHDTVSWYQQALGQGPQFIFQYYEEEERQRGNFPDRFSGHQFPNYSSELNVNALLLGDSALYLCASSPVGTADYEQYFGPGTRLTVT.

The chain joins TRBV24-1 to TRBJ1-4, with 7 bases identical to TRBD1. The CDR3 covers 15 residues. Germline V lookup: CDR1 KGHDR, CDR2 SFDVKD. Trimming took 3 bases from V and 0 from J; bases not matched to a gene: 0. This CDR3 reads CATSDGTATNEKLFF. In DNA, the CDR3 is TGTGCCACCAGTGATGGGACAGCAACTAATGAAAAACTGTTTTTT.

This clone was seen only once. This chain joins TRBV6-6 and TRBJ1-5, with D possibly matching TRBD1 (5 bases). CDR1 and CDR2 from the germline V gene are MNHNY and SVGAGI (reference sequence). V was trimmed by 7 bases and J by 2 bases, leaving 12 bases between them. The CDR3 is made up of 14 amino acids. CDR3 coding DNA: TGTGCCAGCAATGGGGCGGAGGGCAATCAGCCCCAGCATTTT. It is translated as CASNGAEGNQPQHF.

The chain joins TRBV7-9 to TRBJ1-1, with D possibly TRBD1 on 6 matching bases. V was pared by 7 bases and J by 2 bases, with 14 bases between. The CDR3 contains 14 residues. Germline V gene sequence: CDR1 SEHNR, CDR2 FQNEAQ (reference sequence). CDR3: CASILQGINTEAFF. In DNA form, the CDR3 reads TGTGCCAGCATCCTACAGGGAATCAACACTGAAGCTTTCTTT.

The V call is TRBV5-4, the J call TRBJ2-7, with a possible D match to TRBD1 (7 bases). Germline loops: CDR1 SGHNT, CDR2 YYREEE (reference sequence). V was pared by 4 bases and J by 7 bases, with 18 bases between. The CDR3 length is 14 residues. The CDR3 here is CASSPQGGVREQYF. The CDR3 DNA follows: TGTGCCAGCAGCCCTCAGGGGGGAGTGAGGGAGCAGTACTTC.

V is TRBV18 and J is TRBJ1-3; no reliable D call. Germline-derived CDR1 and CDR2 are KGHSH and LQKENI. V was clipped by 6 bases and J by 0 bases, with 15 bases between them. The CDR3 is made up of 16 amino acids. The CDR3 loop reads CASSLSGPASGNTIYF. The CDR3 DNA is TGTGCCAGCTCGTTGAGTGGACCCGCCTCTGGAAACACCATATATTTT.

The rearrangement joins TRBV2 to TRBJ1-2, with D possibly TRBD1 on 5 matching bases. The V gene lost 8 bases and the J gene lost 8 bases, with 15 bases spanning the gap. This CDR3 comprises 12 residues. Germline lookup yields CDR1 SNHLY and CDR2 FYNNEI. The CDR3 DNA is TGTGCCAGCCAATTCAGGGCGGAGGGCTACACCTTC. Encoded protein: CASQFRAEGYTF.

This rearrangement joins TRBV18 to TRBJ1-1, with 9 nucleotides matching TRBD1. After removal of 6 bases from V and 4 bases from J, the junction contained 12 bases not matched to a gene. The V gene's germline CDR1 is KGHSH and CDR2 LQKENI. The CDR3 spans 16 residues. The DNA of the CDR3 is TGTGCCAGCTCGGGGCCCGGACAGGGGATGAGCACTGAAGCTTTCTTT. Protein product: CASSGPGQGMSTEAFF.

The chain carries TRBV7-9 and TRBJ1-2, with D unclear. This CDR3 comprises 13 residues. Germline V gene data show CDR1 as SEHNR and CDR2 as FQNEAQ (reference sequence). Deletions cut 6 bases from V and 4 bases from J, with 12 bases between. The CDR3 DNA sequence: TGTGCCAGCAGTTTGATGGACCTCTATGGCTACACCTTC. Translation: CASSLMDLYGYTF.

The rearrangement joins TRBV7-6 to TRBJ1-1, with unresolved D. The CDR3 spans 14 residues. Germline-derived CDR1 and CDR2 are SGHVS and FNYEAQ. Trimming cost V 0 bases and J 7 bases, with 12 bases left between them. The CDR3 spells CASSLASGSSEAFF. The CDR3 nucleotides read TGTGCCAGCAGCTTAGCATCGGGATCGAGTGAAGCTTTCTTT.

V and J are TRBV7-3 and TRBJ2-1; D might be TRBD2 (5 bases). CDR1 SGHTA and CDR2 FQGTGA come from the germline V gene. This CDR3 is 13 amino acids long. Trimming stripped 4 bases from V and 8 bases from J, with 12 bases between. The CDR3 DNA reads as TGTGCCAGCAGCTCCCTCCCGGAGGATGAGCAGTTCTTC. Amino acid sequence: CASSSLPEDEQFF.

V is TRBV5-5 and J is TRBJ1-1; D is undetermined. Trimming cost V 1 base and J 7 bases, with 14 bases left between them. CDR1 is SGHKS and CDR2 is YYEKEE in the germline V gene (reference sequence). The CDR3 has 14 amino acids. The CDR3 nucleotides read TGTGCCAGCAGCTTGAGTGGTGTAGGAGGTGAAGCTTTCTTT. It yields the protein CASSLSGVGGEAFF. The full variable domain, with the rest looked up from reference TRBV5-5 and TRBJ1-1, is DAGVTQSPTHLIKTRGQQVTLRCSPISGHKSVSWYQQVLGQGPQFIFQYYEKEERGRGNFPDRFSARQFPNYSSELNVNALLLGDSALYLCASSLSGVGGEAFFGQGTRLTVV.

This clone has more than one count but fewer than ten. This sequence joins TRBV28 and TRBJ1-5; the D gene is possibly TRBD1 (5 bases). CDR1 and CDR2 (germline): MDHEN, SYDVKM. V was pared by 5 bases and J by 7 bases, with 15 bases between. The CDR3 has 14 residues. The CDR3 protein is CASSPGWGGQPQHF. As DNA, the CDR3 is TGTGCCAGCAGTCCCGGGTGGGGCGGCCAGCCCCAGCATTTT.

V is TRBV29-1 and J is TRBJ2-2; possibly TRBD2 for D (6 bases). Germline lookup yields CDR1 SQVTM and CDR2 ANQGSEA. The CDR3 has 13 residues. V was trimmed by 7 bases and J by 3 bases, leaving 12 bases between them. CDR3 bases: TGCAGCGCTTGGGGGGTCGACACCGGGGAGCTGTTTTTT. Encoded protein: CSAWGVDTGELFF.

The genes are TRBV5-6 and TRBJ2-7; D uncertain. The germline V and J ends were trimmed by 4 bases and 0 bases, with 14 bases remaining between them. The CDR3 sequence is 15 residues long. Germline V lookup: CDR1 SGHDT, CDR2 YYEEEE. The CDR3 here is CASSGRQKSSYEQYF. CDR3 bases: TGTGCCAGCAGCGGCCGGCAGAAAAGCTCCTACGAGCAGTACTTC. The entire variable domain, with the rest obtained from reference TRBV5-6 and TRBJ2-7, is as follows: DAGVTQSPTHLIKTRGQQVTLRCSPKSGHDTVSWYQQALGQGPQFIFQYYEEEERQRGNFPDRFSGHQFPNYSSELNVNALLLGDSALYLCASSGRQKSSYEQYFGPGTRLTVT.

With respect to this clone: The same CDR3 arises from other DNA sequences in this sample as well. The CDR3 region has the DNA TGTGCCAGCAGCTTGAAGGGCGGGGCTGAAGCTTTCTTT. Its protein is CASSLKGGAEAFF. This chain joins TRBV7-9 and TRBJ1-1; D ambiguous. The CDR3 extends over 13 amino acids. V was pared by 3 bases and J by 6 bases, with 11 bases between. Germline CDR1 and CDR2: SEHNR and FQNEAQ (reference sequence).

This chain links TRBV7-9 with TRBJ2-5; either TRBD1 or TRBD2 may fit D (5 bases each). The CDR3 is 15 amino acids. Trimming took off 5 bases at V and 6 bases at J, with 19 bases between the two ends. From germline, CDR1 is SEHNR and CDR2 FQNEAQ (reference sequence). The CDR3 protein is CASSVIEGRGKTQYF. CDR3 DNA sequence: TGTGCCAGCAGCGTAATTGAGGGGCGAGGGAAGACCCAGTACTTC.

For the CDR3, the DNA is TGTGCCAGCAGACCCAACCTCCTCTACAATGAGCAGTTCTTC. It is translated as CASRPNLLYNEQFF. The V call is TRBV11-3, the J call TRBJ2-1; the D is unclear. The V and J ends lost 6 bases and 3 bases respectively, with 12 bases between them. This CDR3 comprises 14 residues. Germline V gene sequence: CDR1 SGHNT, CDR2 YENEEA.

The chain has TRBV5-6 and TRBJ2-2; unclear D gene. The CDR3 sequence is 15 residues long. V gave up 4 bases and J gave up 0 bases, with 10 bases separating them. CDR1 SGHDT and CDR2 YYEEEE come from the germline V gene. This CDR3 is CASSLGPTNTGELFF. DNA of the CDR3: TGTGCCAGCAGCCTAGGTCCCACGAACACCGGGGAGCTGTTTTTT.

The rearrangement uses TRBV18 and TRBJ1-1, with 9 positions matching TRBD1. The J segment lost 5 bases and the V segment lost 2 bases, leaving 9 bases of the junction unmatched. This CDR3 region has 16 residues. Germline values: CDR1 KGHSH, CDR2 LQKENI. This CDR3 is CASSPTTGTGSTEAFF. The CDR3 bases are TGTGCCAGCTCACCAACAACCGGGACAGGGAGTACTGAAGCTTTCTTT.

The V call is TRBV5-1, the J call TRBJ2-1; D gene unclear. The V end lost 4 bases, the J end lost 2 bases, and 16 bases lay between the germline ends. The germline V gene has CDR1 SGHRS and CDR2 YFSETQ. The CDR3 runs to 16 residues. This CDR3 is CASSREVASTYNEQFF. DNA for the CDR3: TGCGCCAGCAGCCGCGAGGTGGCCTCCACCTACAATGAGCAGTTCTTC.